The present T cell receptor beta chain was sequenced within a study of blood T cell repertoires in COVID-19. TCRdb keeps only in-frame clones here, not all; method: immunoSEQ multiplex PCR. The sample has around 170,000 clones, less than 90% seen once. The germline V and J ends were trimmed by 7 bases and 6 bases, with 12 bases remaining between them. The CDR3 runs to 12 residues. The sequencing sample was made of peripheral blood. The source of this sequence is a man aged 55 to 70 with acute or convalescent COVID-19. V usage is TRBV12-3 or TRBV12-4 and J usage is TRBJ1-1; D might be TRBD1 (5 bases). The CDR3 protein is CASTGEGAEAFF. CDR3 coding DNA: TGTGCCAGCACCGGAGAAGGGGCTGAAGCTTTCTTT.